This is a list of T cell receptor beta chains from one sample in a study of control samples from healthy donors and cancer patients. Only in-frame clones appear in the TCRdb table, and some are missing; sequencing was by immunoSEQ multiplex PCR. Among 100,000 to 150,000 clones listed, 80% to 95% were seen once. Sequencing was done on a sample of blood. Receptors were obtained from a man younger than 30 in good health. Each CDR3 is given without its conserved first and last residue.

V gene	J gene	CDR3 protein
TRBV7-9	TRBJ1-1	ASSTRQGRRTEAF
TRBV20-1	TRBJ2-1	SAILNEQF
TRBV4-3	TRBJ2-1	ASSQQAVLAYNEQF
TRBV2	TRBJ1-6	ASSEGANNNSPLH
TRBV24-1	TRBJ1-2	ATSDPTGGDYGYT
TRBV6-6	TRBJ1-1	ASRRPGTGSAEAF
TRBV2	TRBJ2-1	ASSVGRLVVDEQF
TRBV6-4	TRBJ2-3	ASSDRSGTGPDTQY
TRBV28	TRBJ2-1	ASSLTGGGNEQF
TRBV18	TRBJ1-6	ASSLDRGGSPLH
TRBV11-3	TRBJ2-1	ASNAYYNEQF
TRBV19	TRBJ1-5	ASAGTRDQPQH
TRBV15	TRBJ1-4	ATSRDRGTHNEKLF
TRBV6-5	TRBJ1-1	ASSYETGWATEAF
TRBV3-1/TRBV3-2	TRBJ1-5	ASSQGFNQPQH
TRBV30	TRBJ2-2	AWDEHDTGELF
TRBV7-2	TRBJ1-6	ASSLTGVNSPLH
TRBV10-3	TRBJ1-5	AISDPTVGNQPQH
TRBV7-9	TRBJ2-7	ASSPNPGSGGYPYEQY
TRBV3-1/TRBV3-2	TRBJ2-2	ASSPRTGELF
TRBV7-9	TRBJ2-3	ASSRPWQPGSDTQY
TRBV7-9	TRBJ2-6	ASSTGQGDPGANVLT
TRBV24-1	TRBJ2-1	ATSVTSGTNNEQF
TRBV7-2	TRBJ2-5	ASSLAGDYLLGDQETQY
TRBV27	TRBJ1-5	ASSPHSNQPQH
TRBV2	TRBJ1-5	ASRGGRNAGNQPQH
TRBV24-1	TRBJ2-3	ATSLAGGRGDTQY
TRBV11-3	TRBJ1-2	ASSPSRGRFDGYT
TRBV18	TRBJ1-6	ASSPLTGGNSPLH
TRBV7-9	TRBJ1-4	ASSSLNRVGEKLF
TRBV18	TRBJ1-2	ASSPNTGTAYGYT
TRBV24-1	TRBJ1-2	ATSDRGTGDIYGYT
TRBV19	TRBJ1-1	ASSIAGRGMNTEAF
TRBV6-6	TRBJ2-1	ASSYGYEQF
TRBV11-2	TRBJ2-1	ASSSHRVPDYEQF
TRBV2	TRBJ2-1	ASSEWTSGAYNEQF
TRBV18	TRBJ1-1	ASSPQSGDLNTEAF
TRBV30	TRBJ2-2	AWSVKRGGELF
TRBV7-9	TRBJ2-3	ASSLEAVSTDTQY